The 8 T cell receptor beta chains below come from one sample, sequenced in a study of control samples from healthy donors and cancer patients. Clones were read by immunoSEQ multiplex PCR, and TCRdb kept only the in-frame ones, dropping some. Of about 130,000 clones in the sample, roughly 84% were seen once. Sequencing input: blood. These receptors all stem from a man aged 18 to 35 in good health.

This clone was seen a handful of times. The genes are TRBV7-6 and TRBJ1-6, with 10 positions matching TRBD1. From germline, CDR1 is SGHVS and CDR2 FNYEAQ. CDR3 length: 16 amino acids. V shed 1 base and J 7 bases; nucleotides not matched to a gene: 4. CDR3 sequence (DNA): TGTGCCAGCAGCTTAGAACCGGGACAGGGGAATTCACCCCTCCACTTT. This encodes CASSLEPGQGNSPLHF.

The chain is built from TRBV20-1 and TRBJ1-1; D not certain. Germline V gene lookup returns CDR1 DFQATT and CDR2 SNEGSKA (reference sequence). The germline V and J ends were trimmed by 3 bases and 1 base, with 6 bases remaining between them. CDR3 length: 12 residues. CDR3 DNA: TGCAGTGCTAGTTCGGGGAACACTGAAGCTTTCTTT. Translation gives CSASSGNTEAFF.

A few counts support this clone. This chain uses TRBV28 with TRBJ1-6, with D perhaps TRBD1 (5 bases). The germline V gene encodes CDR1 MDHEN and CDR2 SYDVKM. The V end lost 5 bases, the J end lost 12 bases, and 11 bases lay between the germline ends. The CDR3 is 12 amino acids. The CDR3 bases are TGTGCCAGCAGTCCAGTTCAGGGACCCCTCCACTTT. It translates to CASSPVQGPLHF.

The chain links TRBV7-7 to TRBJ2-2; no firm D call. V was shortened by 5 bases and J by 4 bases, with 11 bases between the two germline ends. The CDR3 covers 14 residues. CDR1 and CDR2 (germline): SSHAT, FNYEAQ (reference sequence). The CDR3 sequence is CASSPGRVTGELFF. The CDR3 coding sequence is TGTGCCAGCAGCCCCGGGCGAGTCACCGGGGAGCTGTTTTTT.

The chain combines TRBV5-4 with TRBJ2-7, with a possible D match to TRBD1 (6 bases). V lost 0 bases to trimming and J lost 6 bases, with 13 bases between them. The germline CDR1 and CDR2 sequences are SGHNT and YYREEE (reference sequence). The CDR3 consists of 14 residues. The CDR3 sequence is CASSLVAGAGEQYF. The CDR3 DNA is TGTGCCAGCAGCTTGGTAGCAGGGGCAGGCGAGCAGTACTTC.

CDR3 sequence: CASSLDGVGGSSYNEQFF. In nucleotides, the CDR3 is TGTGCCAGCAGCTTGGATGGTGTGGGCGGGAGCTCCTACAATGAGCAGTTCTTC. The chain combines TRBV5-4 with TRBJ2-1; 7 positions agree with TRBD2. CDR1 SGHNT and CDR2 YYREEE come from the germline V gene (reference sequence). The CDR3 consists of 18 residues. The V and J ends lost 0 bases and 0 bases, in that order; junction bases with no gene match: 9.

The CDR3: CASSQISLGQENYGYTF. As DNA, the CDR3 is TGCGCCAGCAGCCAAATATCCCTCGGACAGGAAAACTATGGCTACACCTTC. The rearrangement joins TRBV4-3 to TRBJ1-2; 7 bases map to TRBD1. Germline CDR1 and CDR2: LGHNA and YSLEER. The V gene end was trimmed by 2 bases and the J gene end by 2 bases; junction bases not matched to a gene: 11. This CDR3 contains 17 residues.

This rearrangement joins TRBV11-2 to TRBJ2-2, with 9 bases fitting TRBD2. CDR1 and CDR2 (germline): SGHAT, FQNNGV. Germline trimming cut 4 bases from V and 6 bases from J; bases unmatched to any gene: 9. This CDR3 is built from 16 residues. The DNA for the CDR3 is TGTGCCAGCAGCTCACATGGGCTAGCGGGATCCGGGGAGCTGTTTTTT. This encodes CASSSHGLAGSGELFF. The whole variable domain, filled in from reference TRBV11-2 and TRBJ2-2, reads EAGVAQSPRYKIIEKRQSVAFWCNPISGHATLYWYQQILGQGPKLLIQFQNNGVVDDSQLPKDRFSAERLKGVDSTLKIQPAKLEDSAVYLCASSSHGLAGSGELFFGEGSRLTVL.